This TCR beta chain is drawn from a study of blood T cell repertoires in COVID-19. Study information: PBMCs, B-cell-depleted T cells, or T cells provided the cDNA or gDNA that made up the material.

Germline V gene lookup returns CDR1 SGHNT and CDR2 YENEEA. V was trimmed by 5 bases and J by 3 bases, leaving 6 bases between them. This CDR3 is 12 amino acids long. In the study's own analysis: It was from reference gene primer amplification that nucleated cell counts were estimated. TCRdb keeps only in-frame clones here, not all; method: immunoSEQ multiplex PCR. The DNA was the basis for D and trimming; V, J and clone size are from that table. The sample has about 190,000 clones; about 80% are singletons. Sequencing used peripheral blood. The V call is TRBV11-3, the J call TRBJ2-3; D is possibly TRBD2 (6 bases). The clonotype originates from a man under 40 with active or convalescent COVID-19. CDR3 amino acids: CASSRGTDTQYF. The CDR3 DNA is TGTGCCAGCAGCCGGGGGACAGATACGCAGTATTTT.